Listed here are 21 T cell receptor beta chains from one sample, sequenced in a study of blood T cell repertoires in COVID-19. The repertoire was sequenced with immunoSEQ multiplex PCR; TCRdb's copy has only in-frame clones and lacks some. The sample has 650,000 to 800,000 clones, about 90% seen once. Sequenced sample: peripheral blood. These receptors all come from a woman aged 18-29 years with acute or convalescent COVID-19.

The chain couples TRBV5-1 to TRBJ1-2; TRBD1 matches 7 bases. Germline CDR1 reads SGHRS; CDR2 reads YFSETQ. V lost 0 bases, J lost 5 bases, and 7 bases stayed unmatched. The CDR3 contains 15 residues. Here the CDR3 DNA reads TGCGCCAGCAGCTTGGAAAGGCAGGGGGAATATGGCTACACCTTC. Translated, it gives CASSLERQGEYGYTF.

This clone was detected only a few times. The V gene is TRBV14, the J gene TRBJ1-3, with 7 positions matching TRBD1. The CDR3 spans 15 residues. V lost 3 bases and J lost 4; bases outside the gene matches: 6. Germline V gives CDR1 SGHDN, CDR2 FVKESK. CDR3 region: CASSHNTGVGNTIYF. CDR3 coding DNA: TGTGCCAGCAGCCACAATACAGGGGTCGGAAACACCATATATTTT.

The CDR3 is CASSFEGGAYNEQFF. In nucleotides, the CDR3 is TGCGCCAGCAGCTTTGAGGGAGGGGCCTACAATGAGCAGTTCTTC. The V gene is TRBV5-1, the J gene TRBJ2-1; TRBD2 matches at 7 bases. The CDR3 sequence is 15 residues long. The germline V gene encodes CDR1 SGHRS and CDR2 YFSETQ. Germline trimming cut 2 bases from V and 2 bases from J; bases unmatched to any gene: 4.

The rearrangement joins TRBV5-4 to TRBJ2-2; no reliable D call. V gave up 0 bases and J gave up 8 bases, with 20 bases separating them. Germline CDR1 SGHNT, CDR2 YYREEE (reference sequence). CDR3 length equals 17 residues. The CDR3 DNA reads TGTGCCAGCAGCTTGGGCCCCTCGAGGCTCCCACGGGGGGAGCTGTTTTTT. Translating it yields CASSLGPSRLPRGELFF.

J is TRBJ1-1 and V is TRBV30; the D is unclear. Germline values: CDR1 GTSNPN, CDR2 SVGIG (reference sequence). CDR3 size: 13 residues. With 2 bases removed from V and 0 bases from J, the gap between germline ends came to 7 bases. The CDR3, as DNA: TGTGCCTGGAGTTTCACATTGAACACTGAAGCTTTCTTT. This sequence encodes CAWSFTLNTEAFF.

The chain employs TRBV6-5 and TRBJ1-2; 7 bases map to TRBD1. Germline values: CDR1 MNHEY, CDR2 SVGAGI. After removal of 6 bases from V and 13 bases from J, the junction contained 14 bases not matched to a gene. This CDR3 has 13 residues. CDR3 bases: TGTGCCAGCAGCCCAGGACAGGCGGTGGGGCGCACCTTC. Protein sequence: CASSPGQAVGRTF.

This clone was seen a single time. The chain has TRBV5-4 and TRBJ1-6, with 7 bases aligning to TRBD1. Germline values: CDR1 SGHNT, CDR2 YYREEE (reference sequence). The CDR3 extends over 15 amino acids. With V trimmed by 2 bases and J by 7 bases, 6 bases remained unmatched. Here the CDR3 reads CASSFGDRVNSPLHF. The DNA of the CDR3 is TGTGCCAGCAGCTTCGGGGACAGAGTAAATTCACCCCTCCACTTT.

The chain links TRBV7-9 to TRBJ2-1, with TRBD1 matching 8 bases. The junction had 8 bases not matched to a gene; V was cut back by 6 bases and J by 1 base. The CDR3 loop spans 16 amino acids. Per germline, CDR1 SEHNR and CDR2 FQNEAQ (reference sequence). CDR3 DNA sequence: TGTGCCAGCAGTTATAACACAGGGGGGTCCTACAATGAGCAGTTCTTC. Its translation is CASSYNTGGSYNEQFF.

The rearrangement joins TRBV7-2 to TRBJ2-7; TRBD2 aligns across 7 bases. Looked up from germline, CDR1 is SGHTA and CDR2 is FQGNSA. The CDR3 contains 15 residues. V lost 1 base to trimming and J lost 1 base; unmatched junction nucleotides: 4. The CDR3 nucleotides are TGTGCCAGCAGCTTAGGGGGACTACCGTCCTACGAGCAGTACTTC. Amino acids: CASSLGGLPSYEQYF.

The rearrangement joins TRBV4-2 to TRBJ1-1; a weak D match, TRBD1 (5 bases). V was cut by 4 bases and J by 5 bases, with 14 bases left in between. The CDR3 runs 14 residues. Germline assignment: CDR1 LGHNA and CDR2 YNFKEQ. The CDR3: CASSLPGGGTEAFF. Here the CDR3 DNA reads TGTGCCAGCAGCCTACCGGGGGGGGGAACTGAAGCTTTCTTT.

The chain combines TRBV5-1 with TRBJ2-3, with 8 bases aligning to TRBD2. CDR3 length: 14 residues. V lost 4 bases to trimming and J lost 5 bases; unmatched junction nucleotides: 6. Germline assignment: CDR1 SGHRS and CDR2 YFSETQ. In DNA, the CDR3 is TGCGCCAGCAGCCCCGGGAGGGGGGGAGATACGCAGTATTTT. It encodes CASSPGRGGDTQYF.

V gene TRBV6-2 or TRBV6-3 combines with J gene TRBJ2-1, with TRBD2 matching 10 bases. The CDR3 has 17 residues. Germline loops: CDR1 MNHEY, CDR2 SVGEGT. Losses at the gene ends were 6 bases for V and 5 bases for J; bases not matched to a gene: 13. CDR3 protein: CASSLAGGPRIDNEQFF. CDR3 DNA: TGTGCCAGCAGCTTAGCGGGGGGACCTCGCATAGACAATGAGCAGTTCTTC.

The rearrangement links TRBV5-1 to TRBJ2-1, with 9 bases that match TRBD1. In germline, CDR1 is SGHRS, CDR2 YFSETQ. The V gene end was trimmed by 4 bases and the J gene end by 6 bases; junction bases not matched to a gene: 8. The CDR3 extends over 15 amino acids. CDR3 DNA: TGCGCCAGCAGCGGCGGGGGACAGGGCCTCAATGAGCAGTTCTTC. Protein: CASSGGGQGLNEQFF.

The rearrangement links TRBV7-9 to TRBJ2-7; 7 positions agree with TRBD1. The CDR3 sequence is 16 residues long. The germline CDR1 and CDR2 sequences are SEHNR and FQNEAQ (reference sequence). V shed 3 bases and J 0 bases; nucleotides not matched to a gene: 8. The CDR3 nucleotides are TGTGCCAGCAGCTTTAACAGGGGACGGGGCTCCTACGAGCAGTACTTC. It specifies CASSFNRGRGSYEQYF.

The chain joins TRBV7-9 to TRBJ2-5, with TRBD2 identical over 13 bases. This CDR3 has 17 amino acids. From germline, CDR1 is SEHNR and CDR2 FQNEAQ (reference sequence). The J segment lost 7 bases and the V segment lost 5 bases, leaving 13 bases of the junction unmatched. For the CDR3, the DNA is TGTGCCAGCAGCCCTAGTCGGACTAGCGGGGGACTTGGGACCCAGTACTTC. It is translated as CASSPSRTSGGLGTQYF.

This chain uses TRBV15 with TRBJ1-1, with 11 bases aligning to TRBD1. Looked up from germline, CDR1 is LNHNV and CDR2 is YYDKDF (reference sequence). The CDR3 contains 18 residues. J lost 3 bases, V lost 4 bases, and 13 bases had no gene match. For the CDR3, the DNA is TGTGCCACCAGCAAAGAAGGACAGGGGGCTGGGTCGGACACTGAAGCTTTCTTT. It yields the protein CATSKEGQGAGSDTEAFF.

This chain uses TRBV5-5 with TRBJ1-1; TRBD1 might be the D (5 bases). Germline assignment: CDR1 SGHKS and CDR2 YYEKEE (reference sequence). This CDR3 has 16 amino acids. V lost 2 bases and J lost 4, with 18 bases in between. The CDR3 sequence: CASSFGGNKRGTEAFF. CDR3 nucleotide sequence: TGTGCCAGCAGCTTCGGGGGTAATAAGAGGGGCACTGAAGCTTTCTTT.

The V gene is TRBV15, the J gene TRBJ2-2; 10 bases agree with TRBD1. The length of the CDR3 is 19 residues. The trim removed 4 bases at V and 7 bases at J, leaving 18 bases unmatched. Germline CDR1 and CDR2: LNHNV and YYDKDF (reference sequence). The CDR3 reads CATSKIWGWGQGSGGELFF. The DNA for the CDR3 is TGTGCCACCAGCAAGATTTGGGGATGGGGACAGGGGAGCGGCGGGGAGCTGTTTTTT.

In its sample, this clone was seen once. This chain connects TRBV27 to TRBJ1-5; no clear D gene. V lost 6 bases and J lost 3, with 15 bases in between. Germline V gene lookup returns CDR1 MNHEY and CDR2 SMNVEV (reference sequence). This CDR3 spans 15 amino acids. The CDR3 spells CASSRYDGFNQPQHF. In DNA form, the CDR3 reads TGTGCCAGCAGCCGATACGACGGGTTCAATCAGCCCCAGCATTTT.

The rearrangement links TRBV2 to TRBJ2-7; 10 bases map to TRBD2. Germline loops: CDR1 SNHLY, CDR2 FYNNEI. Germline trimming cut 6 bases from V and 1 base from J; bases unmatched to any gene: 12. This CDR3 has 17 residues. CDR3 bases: TGTGCCAGCAGAGGGGGAGAACTAGCGGGGACTTCCTACGAGCAGTACTTC. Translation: CASRGGELAGTSYEQYF.

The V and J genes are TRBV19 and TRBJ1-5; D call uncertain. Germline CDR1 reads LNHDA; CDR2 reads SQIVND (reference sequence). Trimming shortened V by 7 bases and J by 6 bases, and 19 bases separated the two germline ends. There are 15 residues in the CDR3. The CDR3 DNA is TGTGCCAGTACCAAAGCGGCCAGCCGGGGTCAGCCCCAGCATTTT. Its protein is CASTKAASRGQPQHF.